The entry below describes one T cell receptor (beta chain). Per the original data handling: Amplification of reference gene primers was used by the study to estimate nucleated cell counts. The data were produced by immunoSEQ multiplex PCR, yet TCRdb's version contains in-frame clones alone and is incomplete. That table gives V, J and clone size, and the DNA gave D and trimming. The sample lists 90,000 to 120,000 clones, roughly 92% occurring once. The data stem from a study of blood T cell repertoires in COVID-19. Study-wide context: The analysed material was cDNA or gDNA that came from T cells, B-cell-depleted T cells, or PBMCs.

The CDR3 length is 13 residues. Germline V gene data show CDR1 as SEHNR and CDR2 as FQNEAQ (reference sequence). V was pared by 2 bases and J by 3 bases, with 6 bases between. The chain is built from TRBV7-9 and TRBJ2-3; possible D gene TRBD2, 5 bases. Sequenced sample: peripheral blood. The clonotype comes from a man between 65 and 85 years old with acute or convalescent COVID-19. In nucleotides, the CDR3 is TGTGCCAGCAGCTTAAGCGGAACAGATACGCAGTATTTT. It encodes CASSLSGTDTQYF.